Included here is one T cell receptor beta chain sequence, with context. Its specificity is unknown. The sample comes from a study of CD8 T cells in ankylosing spondylitis. Study-level points and caveats: Blood of patients with ankylosing spondylitis appeared to be characterized by a TCR beta motif of several highly homologous variants. Earlier literature documents some of the motif variants in reactive arthritis synovial fluid and blood. A CD8+ phenotype characterized the disease-linked clones, which were relatively rare in peripheral blood. Reports say disease-linked clones showed up significantly more in matched ankylosing spondylitis synovial fluid.

Quantitative 5'-RACE was performed with molecular barcodes, and it yielded the TCR beta libraries. TCRdb re-derived calls from the 5' RACE reads in MiXCR, one entry per CDR3 protein. The sample yields more than 500,000 distinct CDR3 sequences, about 5.2% seen once. The CDR3 contains 15 residues. The V and J ends lost 4 bases and 7 bases respectively, with 17 bases between them. Germline V gene lookup returns CDR1 DFQATT and CDR2 SNEGSKA (reference sequence). The chain couples TRBV20-1 to TRBJ1-6; D not certain. This receptor was identified in a male donor with ankylosing spondylitis. The sample comprised blood, either unsorted or a sorted T cell fraction (not recorded which). In DNA form, the CDR3 reads TGCAGTGCTACGGATACAGTTGGGGAGAATTCACCCCTCCACTTT. Translation gives CSATDTVGENSPLHF.